Presented here are 14 T cell receptor beta chains from one specimen sequenced in a study of shared clonotypes between healthy human individuals. Assay used: immunoSEQ multiplex PCR; TCRdb lists only in-frame clones, some missing. The table has some 1 million clones, about 80% seen once. Sequences were obtained from memory CD4+ T cells sorted from blood. Specified subset: CD45RA-negative fraction. These receptors were taken from a man aged 18 to 30 in good health.

This clone was detected only a few times. The chain links TRBV7-2 to TRBJ2-5, with D perhaps TRBD2 (6 bases). Germline V lookup: CDR1 SGHTA, CDR2 FQGNSA. V was clipped by 4 bases and J by 7 bases, with 16 bases between them. This CDR3 region has 14 residues. CDR3 protein: CASSSGLGGGTQYF. The CDR3 DNA is TGTGCCAGCAGCTCGGGACTGGGCGGCGGGACCCAGTACTTC.

This clone was counted a single time. The J gene is TRBJ2-7, the V gene TRBV18; 10 bases are a match to TRBD2. Trimming took 1 base from V and 7 from J; bases not matched to a gene: 7. The CDR3 is made up of 15 amino acids. Germline CDR1 and CDR2: KGHSH and LQKENI. The DNA for the CDR3 is TGTGCCAGCTCACCACGGCAGCGGGAGGGAGGAGAGCAGTACTTC. Translated, it gives CASSPRQREGGEQYF.

Only a few counts were recorded for this clone. The chain is built from TRBV5-6 and TRBJ1-4; 7 bases match TRBD1. The germline CDR1 and CDR2 sequences are SGHDT and YYEEEE. This CDR3 is built from 16 residues. V trimming: 6 bases; J trimming: 5 bases; junction bases outside the gene matches: 13. The CDR3 nucleotides read TGTGCCAGCACAGGACCATCAGGGGGATTAAATGAAAAACTGTTTTTT. Translation gives CASTGPSGGLNEKLFF. The complete variable domain, with remaining parts taken from reference TRBV5-6 and TRBJ1-4, reads DAGVTQSPTHLIKTRGQQVTLRCSPKSGHDTVSWYQQALGQGPQFIFQYYEEEERQRGNFPDRFSGHQFPNYSSELNVNALLLGDSALYLCASTGPSGGLNEKLFFGSGTQLSVL.

This chain uses TRBV5-4 with TRBJ1-2, with D perhaps TRBD1 (5 bases). The CDR3 is 14 residues long. Germline V gives CDR1 SGHNT, CDR2 YYREEE (reference sequence). V was trimmed by 2 bases and J by 7 bases, leaving 15 bases between them. The CDR3 loop reads CASSLPTGTTGYTF. CDR3 nucleotides: TGTGCCAGCAGCTTACCCACCGGGACGACTGGCTACACCTTC.

This clone appeared once. The CDR3 is CASSQETGGYDEQYF. CDR3 coding DNA: TGTGCCAGCTCACAAGAGACAGGGGGATACGACGAGCAGTACTTC. The chain uses TRBV18 and TRBJ2-7, with 9 bases aligning to TRBD1. With V trimmed by 4 bases and J by 5 bases, 9 bases remained unmatched. The CDR3 loop spans 15 amino acids. Germline CDR1 KGHSH, CDR2 LQKENI.

This CDR3 is CATQRDRENTEAFF. The DNA of the CDR3 is TGTGCCACGCAACGGGACAGGGAGAACACTGAAGCTTTCTTT. The chain employs TRBV10-3 and TRBJ1-1, with 9 bases fitting TRBD1. CDR1 and CDR2 (germline): ENHRY, SYGVKD. With 10 bases clipped from V and 1 base from J, the junction kept 7 bases outside the gene matches. CDR3 length: 14 amino acids.

The V and J genes are TRBV12-5 and TRBJ1-1; no reliable D call. CDR1 and CDR2 (germline): LGHNT, FRNRAP. The CDR3 totals 12 residues. Between the trimmed V and J ends, which lost 6 bases and 4 bases, there was a span of 9 bases. CDR3 nucleotide sequence: TGTGCTAGTGGCGCAGGAGGCACTGAAGCTTTCTTT. Encoded protein: CASGAGGTEAFF.

The chain employs TRBV6-1 and TRBJ1-1, with a possible D match to TRBD1 (6 bases). V lost 4 bases, J lost 1 base, and 10 bases lay in between. Germline V lookup: CDR1 MNHNS, CDR2 SASEGT. This CDR3 is 14 amino acids long. The CDR3 loop reads CASSAIQGNTEAFF. Written as DNA, the CDR3 is TGTGCCAGCAGTGCAATACAGGGGAACACTGAAGCTTTCTTT.

On this clone: Other DNA sequences from this sample encode an identical CDR3 as well. The rearrangement uses TRBV5-1 and TRBJ1-2; no clear D. The CDR3 contains 12 residues. Trimming removed 1 base from V and 3 bases from J, with 4 bases in between. CDR1 and CDR2 (germline): SGHRS, YFSETQ. DNA for the CDR3: TGCGCCAGCAGCTTGACGGACTATGGCTACACCTTC. Encoded protein: CASSLTDYGYTF.

The rearrangement uses TRBV11-1 and TRBJ1-1; 11 bases fit TRBD1. This CDR3 contains 16 residues. Trimming took 1 base from V and 4 from J; bases not matched to a gene: 5. CDR1 and CDR2 from the germline V gene are SGHAT and FQDESV (reference sequence). The CDR3 nucleotides read TGTGCCAGCAGCTTAGGGCGAGGGACAGGGGGCACTGAAGCTTTCTTT. Translated: CASSLGRGTGGTEAFF.

Notes on this clone: Within the sample, other DNA sequences also encode this same CDR3. This chain links TRBV10-1 with TRBJ2-7; D might be TRBD1 or TRBD2, each matching 5 bases. CDR1 and CDR2 from the germline V gene are WNHNN and SYGVQD (reference sequence). With 3 bases removed from V and 0 bases from J, the gap between germline ends came to 9 bases. The length of the CDR3 is 14 residues. CDR3 bases: TGCGCCAGCAGTGATGGGGGTAGCTCCTACGAGCAGTACTTC. The encoded protein is CASSDGGSSYEQYF.

V gene TRBV5-1 combines with J gene TRBJ1-4; no reliable D call. The CDR3 loop spans 14 amino acids. With 0 bases removed from V and 8 bases from J, the gap between germline ends came to 11 bases. CDR1 and CDR2 (germline): SGHRS, YFSETQ. The CDR3 loop reads CASSLGSSIEKLFF. CDR3 in DNA: TGCGCCAGCAGCTTGGGGAGCTCCATAGAAAAACTGTTTTTT. Full variable domain (missing parts from reference TRBV5-1 and TRBJ1-4): KAGVTQTPRYLIKTRGQQVTLSCSPISGHRSVSWYQQTPGQGLQFLFEYFSETQRNKGNFPGRFSGRQFSNSRSEMNVSTLELGDSALYLCASSLGSSIEKLFFGSGTQLSVL.

This clone turned up a few times. This chain uses TRBV4-2 with TRBJ1-4; D not certain. CDR1 LGHNA and CDR2 YNFKEQ come from the germline V gene. The length of the CDR3 is 16 residues. V lost 0 bases and J lost 6, with 14 bases in between. The CDR3 reads CASSQDRNARHEKLFF. DNA of the CDR3: TGTGCCAGCAGCCAAGATCGGAACGCGAGACATGAAAAACTGTTTTTT.

J is TRBJ1-4 and V is TRBV4-1; D is perhaps TRBD1 (6 bases). V was cut by 0 bases and J by 5 bases, with 13 bases left in between. There are 16 residues in the CDR3. From germline, CDR1 is MGHRA and CDR2 YSYEKL. As DNA, the CDR3 is TGCGCCAGCAGCCAAGATCTTTTGGGGGCCAATGAAAAACTGTTTTTT. Translated, it gives CASSQDLLGANEKLFF.